These 8 T cell receptor beta chains originate from one sample sequenced in a study of blood T cell repertoires in COVID-19. The protocol was immunoSEQ multiplex PCR, while the TCRdb copy is restricted to in-frame clones and leaves out a portion. The data contain fewer than 250,000 clones, about 88% of them singletons. The sequencing input was peripheral blood. These receptors were collected from a man in his sixties with acute or convalescent COVID-19.

The rearrangement joins TRBV28 to TRBJ2-1, with a possible D match to TRBD1 (6 bases). V lost 2 bases and J lost 5, with 16 bases in between. Germline V CDR1 and CDR2: MDHEN, SYDVKM. The CDR3 runs 16 residues. The CDR3 coding sequence is TGTGCCAGCAGTTTAAGTGGTCAGGGGAAGGACAATGAGCAGTTCTTC. It codes for CASSLSGQGKDNEQFF. The full variable domain, with the rest looked up from reference TRBV28 and TRBJ2-1, is DVKVTQSSRYLVKRTGEKVFLECVQDMDHENMFWYRQDPGLGLRLIYFSYDVKMKEKGDIPEGYSVSREKKERFSLILESASTNQTSMYLCASSLSGQGKDNEQFFGPGTRLTVL.

The DNA of the CDR3 is TGTGCCACCAGCAGAGATCATGGCGGAGATACGCAGTATTTT. Its translation is CATSRDHGGDTQYF. The J gene is TRBJ2-3, the V gene TRBV15; D gene unclear. Trimming removed 0 bases from V and 5 bases from J, with 9 bases in between. CDR1 and CDR2 (germline): LNHNV, YYDKDF (reference sequence). The CDR3 extends over 14 amino acids.

The chain employs TRBV2 and TRBJ1-1, with D perhaps TRBD1 (5 bases). The CDR3 is made up of 13 amino acids. Germline V gene data show CDR1 as SNHLY and CDR2 as FYNNEI. Trimming removed 2 bases at V and 3 bases at J, with 7 bases between. CDR3 protein: CASSELGDTEAFF. Here the CDR3 DNA reads TGTGCCAGCAGTGAATTAGGGGACACTGAAGCTTTCTTT.

The rearrangement uses TRBV7-3 and TRBJ2-3, with 7 bases matching TRBD1. CDR1 SGHTA and CDR2 FQGTGA come from the germline V gene. Germline trimming cut 5 bases from V and 1 base from J; bases unmatched to any gene: 6. This CDR3 region has 15 residues. Here the CDR3 reads CASSKDRVGTDTQYF. The CDR3 region has the DNA TGTGCCAGCAGCAAAGACAGGGTAGGCACAGATACGCAGTATTTT. The full variable domain, its missing parts supplied by reference TRBV7-3 and TRBJ2-3, is GAGVSQTPSNKVTEKGKYVELRCDPISGHTALYWYRQSLGQGPEFLIYFQGTGAADDSGLPNDRFFAVRPEGSVSTLKIQRTERGDSAVYLCASSKDRVGTDTQYFGPGTRLTVL.

About this clone: One junction end disagrees with the germline gene, perhaps due to a read error. This chain links TRBV6-5 with TRBJ2-1; D gene uncertain. The CDR3 spans 12 residues. CDR1 and CDR2 (germline): MNHEY, SVGAGI. This CDR3 is CASSYSSNEQFF. CDR3 bases: TGTGCCAGCAGTTACTCCTCCAATGAGCAGTTCTTC.

The chain combines TRBV18 with TRBJ1-1; D unclear. Trimming stripped 4 bases from V and 4 bases from J, with 13 bases between. Germline CDR1 is KGHSH and CDR2 is LQKENI. The length of the CDR3 is 14 residues. This CDR3 reads CASSLNSGSTEAFF. The CDR3, as DNA: TGTGCCAGCTCACTCAACAGCGGGAGCACTGAAGCTTTCTTT.

The chain uses TRBV14 and TRBJ1-2; 7 bases agree with TRBD1. Trimming cost V 1 base and J 4 bases; bases outside gene matches: 9. Germline V gives CDR1 SGHDN, CDR2 FVKESK. The CDR3 loop spans 16 amino acids. The CDR3 here is CASSQGSTGEGYGYTF. The CDR3 DNA reads as TGTGCCAGCAGCCAAGGATCAACAGGGGAAGGCTATGGCTACACCTTC.

This clone was seen just once. This chain joins TRBV15 and TRBJ1-6, with 7 bases matching TRBD1. Germline V lookup: CDR1 LNHNV, CDR2 YYDKDF (reference sequence). This CDR3 is 14 amino acids long. Trimming removed 1 base from V and 9 bases from J; junction bases left unmatched: 3. The CDR3 DNA follows: TGTGCCACCAGCAGAGCTTCAGGGGGTTCACCCCTCCACTTT. Protein: CATSRASGGSPLHF.